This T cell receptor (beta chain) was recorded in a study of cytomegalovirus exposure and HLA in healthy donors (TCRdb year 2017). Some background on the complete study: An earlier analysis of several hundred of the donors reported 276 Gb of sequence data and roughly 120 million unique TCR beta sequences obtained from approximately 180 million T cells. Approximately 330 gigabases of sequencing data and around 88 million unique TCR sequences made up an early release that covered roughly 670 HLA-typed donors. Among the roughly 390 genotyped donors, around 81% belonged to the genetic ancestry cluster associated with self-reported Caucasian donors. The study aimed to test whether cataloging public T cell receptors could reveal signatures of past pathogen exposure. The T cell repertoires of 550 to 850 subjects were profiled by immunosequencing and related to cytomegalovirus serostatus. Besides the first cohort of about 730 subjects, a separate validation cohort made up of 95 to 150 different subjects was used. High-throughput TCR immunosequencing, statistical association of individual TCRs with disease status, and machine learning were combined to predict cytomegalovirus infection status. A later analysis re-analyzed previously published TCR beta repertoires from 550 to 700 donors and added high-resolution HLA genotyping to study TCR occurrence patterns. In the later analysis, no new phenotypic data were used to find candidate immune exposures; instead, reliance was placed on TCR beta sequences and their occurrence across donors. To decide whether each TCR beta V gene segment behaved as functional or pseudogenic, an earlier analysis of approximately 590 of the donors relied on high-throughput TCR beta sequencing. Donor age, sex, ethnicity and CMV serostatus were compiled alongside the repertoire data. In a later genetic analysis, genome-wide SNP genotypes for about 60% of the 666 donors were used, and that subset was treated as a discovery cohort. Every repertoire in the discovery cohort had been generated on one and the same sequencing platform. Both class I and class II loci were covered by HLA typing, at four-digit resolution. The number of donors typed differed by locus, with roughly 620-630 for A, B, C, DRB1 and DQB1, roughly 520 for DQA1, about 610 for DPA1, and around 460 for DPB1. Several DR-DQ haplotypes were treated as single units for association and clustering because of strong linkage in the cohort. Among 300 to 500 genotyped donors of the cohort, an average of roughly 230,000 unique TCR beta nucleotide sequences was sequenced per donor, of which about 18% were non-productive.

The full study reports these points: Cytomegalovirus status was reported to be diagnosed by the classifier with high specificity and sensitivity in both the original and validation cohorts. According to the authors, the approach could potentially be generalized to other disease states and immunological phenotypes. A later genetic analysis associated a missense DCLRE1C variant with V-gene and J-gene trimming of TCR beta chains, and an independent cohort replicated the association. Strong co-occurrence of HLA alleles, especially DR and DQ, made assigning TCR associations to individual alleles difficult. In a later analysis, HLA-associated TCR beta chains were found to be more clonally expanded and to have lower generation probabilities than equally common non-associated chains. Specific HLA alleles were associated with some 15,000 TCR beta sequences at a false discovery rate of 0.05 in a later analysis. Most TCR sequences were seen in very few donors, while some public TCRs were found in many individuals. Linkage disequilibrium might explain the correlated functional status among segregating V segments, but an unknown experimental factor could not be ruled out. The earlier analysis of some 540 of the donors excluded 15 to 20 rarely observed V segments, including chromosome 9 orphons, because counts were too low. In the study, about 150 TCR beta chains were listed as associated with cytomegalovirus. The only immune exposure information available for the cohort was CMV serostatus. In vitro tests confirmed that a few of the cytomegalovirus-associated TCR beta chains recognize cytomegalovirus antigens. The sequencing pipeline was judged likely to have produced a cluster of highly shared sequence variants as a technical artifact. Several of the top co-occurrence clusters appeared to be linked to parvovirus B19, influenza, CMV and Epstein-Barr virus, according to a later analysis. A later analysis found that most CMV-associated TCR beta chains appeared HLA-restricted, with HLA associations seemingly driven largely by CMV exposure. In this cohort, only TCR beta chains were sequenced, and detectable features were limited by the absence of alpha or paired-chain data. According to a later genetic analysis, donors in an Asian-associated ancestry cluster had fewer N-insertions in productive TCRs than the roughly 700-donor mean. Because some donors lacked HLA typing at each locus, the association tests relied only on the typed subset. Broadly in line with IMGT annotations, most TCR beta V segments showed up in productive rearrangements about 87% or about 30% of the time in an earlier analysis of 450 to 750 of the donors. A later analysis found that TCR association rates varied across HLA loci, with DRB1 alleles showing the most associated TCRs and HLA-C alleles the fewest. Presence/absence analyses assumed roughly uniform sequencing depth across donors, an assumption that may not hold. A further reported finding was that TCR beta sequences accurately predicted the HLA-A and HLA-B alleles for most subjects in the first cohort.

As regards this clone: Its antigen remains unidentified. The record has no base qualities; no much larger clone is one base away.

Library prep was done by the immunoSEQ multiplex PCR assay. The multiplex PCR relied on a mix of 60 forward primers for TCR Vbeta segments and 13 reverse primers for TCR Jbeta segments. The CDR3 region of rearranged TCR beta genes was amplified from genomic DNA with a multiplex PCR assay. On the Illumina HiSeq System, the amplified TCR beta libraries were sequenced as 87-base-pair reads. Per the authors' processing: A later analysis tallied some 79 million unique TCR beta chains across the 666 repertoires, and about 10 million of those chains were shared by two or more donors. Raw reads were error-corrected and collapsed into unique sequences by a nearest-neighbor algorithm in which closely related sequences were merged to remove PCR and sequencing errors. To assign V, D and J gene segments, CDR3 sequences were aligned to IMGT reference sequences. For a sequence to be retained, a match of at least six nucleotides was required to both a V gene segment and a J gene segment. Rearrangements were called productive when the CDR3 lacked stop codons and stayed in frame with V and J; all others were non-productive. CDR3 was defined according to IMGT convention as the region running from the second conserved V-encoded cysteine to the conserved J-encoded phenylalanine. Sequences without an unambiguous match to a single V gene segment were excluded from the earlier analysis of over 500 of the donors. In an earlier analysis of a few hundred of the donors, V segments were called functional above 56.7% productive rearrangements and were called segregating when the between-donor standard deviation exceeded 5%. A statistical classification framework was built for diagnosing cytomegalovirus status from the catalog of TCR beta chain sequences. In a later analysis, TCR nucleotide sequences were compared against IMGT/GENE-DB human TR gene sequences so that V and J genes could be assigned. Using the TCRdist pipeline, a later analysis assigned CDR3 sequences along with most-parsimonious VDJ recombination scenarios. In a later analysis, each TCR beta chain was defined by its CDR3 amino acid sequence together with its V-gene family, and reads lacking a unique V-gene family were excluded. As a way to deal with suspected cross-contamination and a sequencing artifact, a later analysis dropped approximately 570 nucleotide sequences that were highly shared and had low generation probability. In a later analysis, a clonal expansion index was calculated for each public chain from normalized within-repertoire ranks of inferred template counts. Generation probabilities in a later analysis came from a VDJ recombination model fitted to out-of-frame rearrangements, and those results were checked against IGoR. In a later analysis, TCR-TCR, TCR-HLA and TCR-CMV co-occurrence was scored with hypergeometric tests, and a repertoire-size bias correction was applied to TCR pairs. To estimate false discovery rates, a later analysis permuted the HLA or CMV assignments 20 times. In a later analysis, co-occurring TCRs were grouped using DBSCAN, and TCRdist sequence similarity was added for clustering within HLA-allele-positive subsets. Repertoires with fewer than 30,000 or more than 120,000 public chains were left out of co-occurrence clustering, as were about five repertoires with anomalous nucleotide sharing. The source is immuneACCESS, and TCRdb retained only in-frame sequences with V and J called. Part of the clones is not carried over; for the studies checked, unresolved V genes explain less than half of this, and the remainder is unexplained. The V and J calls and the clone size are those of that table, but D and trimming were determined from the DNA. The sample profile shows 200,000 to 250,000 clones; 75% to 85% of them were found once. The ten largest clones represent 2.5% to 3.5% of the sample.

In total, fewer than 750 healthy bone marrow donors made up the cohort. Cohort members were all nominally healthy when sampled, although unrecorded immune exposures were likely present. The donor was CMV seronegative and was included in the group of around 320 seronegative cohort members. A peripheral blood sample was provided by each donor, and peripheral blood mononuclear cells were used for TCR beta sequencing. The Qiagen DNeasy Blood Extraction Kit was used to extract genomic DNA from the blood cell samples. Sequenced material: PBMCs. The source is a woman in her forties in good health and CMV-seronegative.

The DNA is TGTGCTACTGGGCAGGGGTACGAAAAACTGTTTTTT. It translates to CATGQGYEKLFF. This receptor chain uses TRBV19 and TRBJ1-4, with TRBD1 as a weak D call on 6 bases. CDR3 length: 12 amino acids, cysteine to phenylalanine. Only CDR3 DNA remains: 36 bases, in frame from the first base. Reading the germline V gene (reference sequence) gives CDR1 LNHDA and CDR2 SQIVND.